The 8 T cell receptor beta chains below come from one sample, sequenced in a study of blood T cell repertoires in COVID-19. The data were produced by immunoSEQ multiplex PCR, yet TCRdb's version contains in-frame clones alone and is incomplete. The repertoire consists of 65,000 to 85,000 clones, with about 90% occurring once and the leading ten covering approximately 5.3%. Sequencing input: peripheral blood. All receptors come from a human donor in a cohort sampled during active COVID-19.

The chain employs TRBV5-5 and TRBJ2-5, with 8 bases fitting TRBD1. Germline CDR1 is SGHKS and CDR2 is YYEKEE (reference sequence). J was trimmed by 4 bases and V by 1 base; bases with no gene match: 9. The CDR3 contains 16 residues. The CDR3 DNA sequence: TGTGCCAGCAGCTTGAGGGGGACAGGTGGAAGAGAGACCCAGTACTTC. It codes for CASSLRGTGGRETQYF.

The chain employs TRBV7-2 and TRBJ2-7; 8 bases fit TRBD1. There are 16 residues in the CDR3. The V and J ends lost 6 bases and 3 bases, in that order; junction bases with no gene match: 13. Germline V CDR1 and CDR2: SGHTA, FQGNSA. CDR3 sequence: CASSYRGGTGVYEQYF. The CDR3, as DNA: TGTGCCAGCAGTTACCGCGGCGGGACAGGCGTCTACGAGCAGTACTTC.

The chain recombines TRBV7-9 with TRBJ2-1; D may be TRBD1 (6 bases). The V gene lost 1 base and the J gene lost 4 bases, with 20 bases spanning the gap. The V gene's germline CDR1 is SEHNR and CDR2 FQNEAQ (reference sequence). The CDR3 sequence is 18 residues long. The CDR3 protein is CASSLDWGLRSFYNEQFF. The CDR3 region has the DNA TGTGCCAGCAGCTTAGATTGGGGGCTCAGAAGTTTTTACAATGAGCAGTTCTTC.

In its sample, this clone was seen once. This chain links TRBV7-2 with TRBJ2-7, with D unclear. The CDR3 runs 11 residues. V lost 4 bases and J 4 bases, leaving 5 bases between the germline ends. Germline V gene lookup returns CDR1 SGHTA and CDR2 FQGNSA. The CDR3: CASSSLYEQYF. The CDR3 bases are TGTGCCAGCAGCTCCCTATACGAGCAGTACTTC.

The gene calls are TRBV7-2 and TRBJ1-3; 10 nucleotides match TRBD1. The V gene end was trimmed by 5 bases and the J gene end by 0 bases; junction bases not matched to a gene: 7. Germline CDR1 reads SGHTA; CDR2 reads FQGNSA. CDR3 length equals 17 residues. In DNA form, the CDR3 reads TGTGCCAGCAGCCCTTGGGACAGGGGTTACTCTGGAAACACCATATATTTT. As protein: CASSPWDRGYSGNTIYF. Using reference TRBV7-2 and TRBJ1-3 for the parts outside the CDR3, the full variable domain is GAGVSQSPSNKVTEKGKDVELRCDPISGHTALYWYRQSLGQGLEFLIYFQGNSAPDKSGLPSDRFSAERTGGSVSTLTIQRTQQEDSAVYLCASSPWDRGYSGNTIYFGEGSWLTVV.

This clone was counted once. The V and J genes are TRBV6-5 and TRBJ1-4; D may be TRBD1 (5 bases). CDR3 length: 14 residues. The V and J ends lost 2 bases and 2 bases respectively, with 6 bases between them. Germline V gene sequence: CDR1 MNHEY, CDR2 SVGAGI. The CDR3 DNA is TGTGCCAGCAGTTACGGGGGGACTAATGAAAAACTGTTTTTT. Translated, it gives CASSYGGTNEKLFF.

The CDR3 nucleotides are TGCGCCAGCAGCCAAGGGAGGGGCTTGACTGAAGCTTTCTTT. It codes for CASSQGRGLTEAFF. The chain carries TRBV4-1 and TRBJ1-1; weak D call: TRBD1 (5 bases). V lost 1 base and J 5 bases, leaving 11 bases between the germline ends. Per germline, CDR1 MGHRA and CDR2 YSYEKL. The CDR3 has 14 amino acids.

This chain links TRBV7-2 with TRBJ2-1, with 14 bases that match TRBD2. Germline-derived CDR1 and CDR2 are SGHTA and FQGNSA. V shed 5 bases, J shed 11 bases, and the junction held 14 bases outside the gene matches. The CDR3 totals 17 residues. Written as DNA, the CDR3 is TGTGCCAGCAGCCTCCAGACTAGCGGGGGGGCCGGGTCTCAGCAGTTCTTC. This codes for CASSLQTSGGAGSQQFF.